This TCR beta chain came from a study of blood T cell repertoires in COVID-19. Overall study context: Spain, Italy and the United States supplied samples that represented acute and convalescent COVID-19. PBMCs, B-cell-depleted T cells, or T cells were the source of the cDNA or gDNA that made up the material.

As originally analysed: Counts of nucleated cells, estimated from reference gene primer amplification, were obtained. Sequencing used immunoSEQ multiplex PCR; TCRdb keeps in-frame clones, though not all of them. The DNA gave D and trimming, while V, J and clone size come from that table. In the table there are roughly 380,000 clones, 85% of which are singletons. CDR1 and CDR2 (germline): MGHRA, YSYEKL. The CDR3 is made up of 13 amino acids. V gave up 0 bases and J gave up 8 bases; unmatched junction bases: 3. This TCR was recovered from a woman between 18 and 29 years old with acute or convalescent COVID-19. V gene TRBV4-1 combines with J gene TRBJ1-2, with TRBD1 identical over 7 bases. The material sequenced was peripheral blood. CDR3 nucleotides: TGCGCCAGCAGCCAAGAAACAGGGGAAGGCTACACCTTC. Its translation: CASSQETGEGYTF.